A selection of T cell receptor beta chains follows, all from one sample in a study of cytomegalovirus exposure and HLA in healthy donors. Sequencing was performed with immunoSEQ multiplex PCR; in TCRdb, only in-frame clones are kept and a portion is missing. The sample has some 80,000 clones; around 81% are singletons. The sequenced sample consisted of PBMCs. The receptors shown here come from a middle-aged man in good health and CMV-seronegative. Both conserved end residues are part of each CDR3. The order of the fields is J gene, D gene, clone size, V gene, CDR3 DNA, CDR3 protein. D genes are given only for firm matches. Clone size is given for some rows only: seen once, a few or many times, or a class if the clone is expanded.

TRBJ2-2 TRBD2 . TRBV2 TGTGCCAGCCCGAGGACTAGCGGGAGTAAGTGGACCGGGGAGCTGTTTTTT CASPRTSGSKWTGELFF
TRBJ2-5 . . TRBV5-4 TGTGCCAGCAGCTTCTCCGGGACAAGAGACGAGACCCAGTACTTC CASSFSGTRDETQYF
TRBJ2-2 TRBD1 . TRBV4-2 TGTGCCAGCAGCCAAGGGGGACAGGGGGTCTCCGGGGAGCTGTTTTTT CASSQGGQGVSGELFF
TRBJ2-1 TRBD2 . TRBV28 TGTGCCGCTAAACTAGCGGGAGGGCCGAATGAGCAGTTCTTC CAAKLAGGPNEQFF
TRBJ1-2 . . TRBV19 TGTGCCAGTTTACGATCAGGGGCGGCGGGCTACACCTTC CASLRSGAAGYTF
TRBJ2-4 TRBD1 . TRBV4-1 TGCGCCAGCAGCCAATCCCTATCCGGGACAGAAAACATTCAGTACTTC CASSQSLSGTENIQYF
TRBJ2-5 TRBD2 . TRBV19 TGTGCCAGTAGTATTGGCCCGGGAGGAGAGACCCAGTACTTC CASSIGPGGETQYF
TRBJ1-5 . . TRBV7-2 TGTGCCAGCAGCTTAGGTTGGGGCGATCAGCCCCAGCATTTT CASSLGWGDQPQHF
TRBJ2-6 . . TRBV28 TGTGCCAGCAGTTTTAGCCCTAGTTCCTCTGGGGCCAACGTCCTGACTTTC CASSFSPSSSGANVLTF
TRBJ2-1 TRBD2 . TRBV9 TGTGCCAGCAGCGTAGTCCCGACTAGCGGGAGGATCATAAATGAGCAGTTCTTC CASSVVPTSGRIINEQFF
TRBJ1-6 . . TRBV11-2 TGTGCCAGCAGGACTAGCGGGACAACTAATAATTCACCCCTCCACTTT CASRTSGTTNNSPLHF
TRBJ1-5 TRBD1 . TRBV19 TGTGCCAGTAGGAAATTGACAGGGGGCAATCCCGGCAATCAGCCCCAGCATTTT CASRKLTGGNPGNQPQHF
TRBJ2-1 . . TRBV18 TGTGCCAGCTCACCACGGAGGCTCTCCTACAATGAGCAGTTCTTC CASSPRRLSYNEQFF
TRBJ2-1 . . TRBV28 TGTGCCAGCAGTTTATCGAACTCGCCCAATTCCGAGCAGTTCTTC CASSLSNSPNSEQFF
TRBJ2-7 . . TRBV9 TGTGCCAGCAGCGCCTCCCTCCCCTCCTACGAGCAGTACTTC CASSASLPSYEQYF
TRBJ1-2 TRBD1 . TRBV19 TGTGCCAGTAATGACAGGGGAAACTATGGCTACACCTTC CASNDRGNYGYTF
TRBJ2-1 TRBD1 . TRBV5-1 TGCGCCAGCAGCTTGGGGGGACAGAGTTACAATGAGCAGTTCTTC CASSLGGQSYNEQFF
TRBJ2-3 . . TRBV5-1 TGCGCCAGCAGCCGGAGCACAGATACGCAGTATTTT CASSRSTDTQYF
TRBJ1-5 . . TRBV19 TGTGCCAGTAGGGGGGCTTGGAATCAGCCCCAGCATTTT CASRGAWNQPQHF
TRBJ2-6 . . TRBV6-5 TGTGCCAGCAGAGCAGGGACTGGGGCCAACGTCCTGACTTTC CASRAGTGANVLTF
TRBJ1-5 TRBD1 . TRBV7-9 TGTGCCAGCAGCTTAATGGCAGGGGGCAGGGGTCAGCCCCAGCATTTT CASSLMAGGRGQPQHF
TRBJ2-2 . few TRBV28 TGTGCCAGCGGCGGGACGGTGAACACCGGGGAGCTGTTTTTT CASGGTVNTGELFF
TRBJ1-1 TRBD1 . TRBV27 TGTGCCAGCAGTTACGGACAGGGGAACACTGAAGCTTTCTTT CASSYGQGNTEAFF
TRBJ2-2 . . TRBV27 TGTGCCAGCACCGCGGGATGGGGCGGGGATCTGTTTTTT CASTAGWGGDLFF
TRBJ1-1 TRBD1 . TRBV5-1 TGCGCCAGCCGGGTAACAGGGGGGGCTATGAACACTGAAGCTTTCTTT CASRVTGGAMNTEAFF
TRBJ2-7 TRBD1 . TRBV6-5 TGTGCCAGCAGCGTTCCGGGACAGGTACCCTACGAGCAGTACTTC CASSVPGQVPYEQYF
TRBJ2-1 TRBD2 . TRBV5-8 TGTGCCAGCAGCTTGACTAGCGGGAGAAGGGCCTACAATGAGCAGTTCTTC CASSLTSGRRAYNEQFF